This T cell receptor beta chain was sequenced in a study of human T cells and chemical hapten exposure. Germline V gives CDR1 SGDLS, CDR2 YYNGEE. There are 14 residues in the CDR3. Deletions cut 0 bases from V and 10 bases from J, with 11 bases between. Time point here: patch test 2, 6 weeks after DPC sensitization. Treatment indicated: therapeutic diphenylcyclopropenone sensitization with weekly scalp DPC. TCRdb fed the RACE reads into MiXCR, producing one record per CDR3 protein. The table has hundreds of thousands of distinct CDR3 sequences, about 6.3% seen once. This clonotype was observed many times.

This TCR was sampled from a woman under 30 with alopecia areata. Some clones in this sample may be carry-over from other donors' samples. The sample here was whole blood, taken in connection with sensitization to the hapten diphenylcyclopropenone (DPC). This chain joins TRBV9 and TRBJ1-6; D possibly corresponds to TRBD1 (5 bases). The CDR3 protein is CASSVVGDGSPLHF. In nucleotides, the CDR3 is TGTGCCAGCAGCGTAGTGGGGGACGGGTCACCCCTCCACTTT.